Here is one T cell receptor beta chain with its context. This clonotype was detected only a few times. This receptor's antigen is unknown. Base qualities are not provided; no much larger clone lies one nucleotide away. Moderately to severely active disease, a Clinical Activity Score of at least 3, a NOSPECS grade of at least 4, and a duration under 3 months were present in ophthalmopathy patients. Patients with uncontrolled infections, other autoimmune diseases, pregnancy or lactation were excluded. Clinical symptoms, serum thyroxine and TRAb, thyroid ultrasound, and orbital computed tomography formed the basis for the diagnoses. Ficoll-Paque density gradient centrifugation was used to isolate PBMCs from approximately 10 ml of fresh peripheral blood. Total RNA was extracted using Trizol reagent, and RNA quality was assessed on an Agilent 2100 Bioanalyzer. This record comes from a study of T cells in Graves' hyperthyroidism and ophthalmopathy (dated by TCRdb to the late 2010s). Regarding the research as a whole: Peripheral blood was collected at initial diagnosis, before any treatment. TCR V-J signatures able to tell the groups apart were searched for in a discovery cohort of 100 patients, of whom around 42 had Graves' ophthalmopathy and about 55 had stable Graves' hyperthyroidism. In addition, the study compared T-cell repertoires in thyroid tissue and in blood from 6 or 7 Graves' hyperthyroidism patients. Once sampling was done, hyperthyroidism patients were given methimazole at a starting dose of 30 mg daily, whereas ophthalmopathy patients were given high-dose intravenous methylprednisolone. The paper reports TCR Vbeta CDR3 sequencing of 140 or so peripheral blood samples: 43 ophthalmopathy, some 80 hyperthyroidism and 17 progressor patients. The roughly 91 discovery patients were randomly divided into training and test sets at a 7:3 ratio. Prospective prediction of ophthalmopathy was tested in an independent validation cohort consisting of under 20 hyperthyroidism patients and approximately 16 patients who later progressed to ophthalmopathy. General study outcomes and caveats: A 13 V-J signature model separated ophthalmopathy from stable hyperthyroidism, with 87.88% sensitivity and roughly 84% specificity in cross-validation and 80%/75% in testing. Blood samples also contained most of the expanded thyroid clonotypes (frequency above 0.001), which suggests that blood repertoires may reflect thyroid immune responses. Sample size was not statistically predetermined, and investigators were not blinded to group allocation. In validation, progression to ophthalmopathy was predicted by the model with 70.59% sensitivity and roughly 76% specificity, a median of around 5.9 months before onset.

The TCR beta CDR3 regions were amplified from RNA transcripts. The first round of RT-PCR for the TCR CDR3 was performed with the HTBI primer set and the Qiagen OneStep RT-PCR kit. The libraries were constructed in a second round of multiplex PCR and then size-selected and purified. Paired-end sequencing of the libraries was performed with 100 bp reads on an Illumina HiSeq2000. The authors processed their data as follows. SOAPnuke was used to process the raw data, throwing out any read that contained adapters or uncalled bases, had a mean Phred below 15, or lacked an exact constant-primer or identifier match. COPE v1.2.5 was used to merge the high-quality paired reads, and each unique nucleotide sequence was defined as a clonotype. MiTCR v1.1 was used to align the clonotypes against IMGT TRBV, TRBD and TRBJ reference segments. Analysis was restricted to V-J combinations with a frequency above 0.0001, which covered 98% to 99.2% of repertoires. The TCS score was defined as F50 (clonal expansion) divided by E x V (chaos), with BLOSUM62-based TCRdist calculated between CDR3 peptides within each V-J. Welch's t-statistics and random forest reduced 500 to 650 V-J features to some 14, which were used in a naive Bayes classifier (R e1071). TCRdb reworked the public reads: Q25 trimming with fastp, MiXCR clone assembly, productive beta chains retained. Every distinct CDR3 protein forms one entry, paired with its most common genes and DNA. V and J calls and clone size were set by TCRdb, not the authors. In all, the sample holds approximately 600,000 distinct CDR3 sequences, and approximately 15% of those were seen once. The ten largest clones add up to 7.1% of the sample.

Based on the germline V gene (reference sequence), the CDR1 and CDR2 sequences are LNHDA and SQIVND. Spanning cysteine to phenylalanine, the CDR3 consists of 15 amino acids. Here the CDR3 DNA is all that survives: 45 bases in frame from base 1. V gives up 3 bases and J gives up 7 bases, and the segment between their germline ends measures 16 bases. Sequencing input: blood. The sequence derives from a woman aged 18 to 35 with Graves' ophthalmopathy. The rearrangement combines TRBV19 with TRBJ2-1, with no reliable assignment of the D segment. The DNA is TGTGCCAGTAGTATCGAGACGGGCCTGGGGAATGAGCAGTTCTTC. Its protein product is CASSIETGLGNEQFF.